Presented here are 21 T cell receptor beta chains from one specimen sequenced in a study of T-cell memory formation after mild COVID-19. TCRdb analysed the 5' RACE reads with MiXCR anew, one entry per CDR3 protein. Here the sample spans around 320,000 distinct CDR3 sequences, around 27% being singletons. The sequencing input was PBMCs or a T cell subset sorted from them (not recorded which). These receptors all stem from an adult woman who had mild COVID-19 (a few samples of this study predate the infection). Cell type and time point are not known.

The V and J genes are TRBV20-1 and TRBJ2-7; D assignment may be TRBD1 or TRBD2 (6 bases each). The V and J ends lost 7 bases and 4 bases respectively, with 14 bases between them. The CDR3 loop spans 12 amino acids. CDR1 DFQATT and CDR2 SNEGSKA come from the germline V gene (reference sequence). CDR3 sequence: CSGGGQGYEQYF. CDR3 bases: TGCAGTGGAGGAGGGCAGGGGTACGAGCAGTACTTC.

This sequence joins TRBV12-3 or TRBV12-4 and TRBJ1-3, with 8 bases identical to TRBD1. V was clipped by 5 bases and J by 2 bases; unmatched bases: 5. CDR3 length: 15 amino acids. The CDR3 loop is CASSRQGLTGNTIYF. The CDR3 DNA is TGTGCCAGCAGTCGACAGGGGCTGACTGGAAACACCATATATTTT.

The V and J genes are TRBV29-1 and TRBJ2-5; no clear D gene. Per the germline V gene, CDR1 is SQVTM and CDR2 is ANQGSEA. V shed 5 bases and J shed 1 base, with 11 bases lying between them. This CDR3 has 13 amino acids. As DNA, the CDR3 is TGCAGCGTTCTTCCTAACGGCCAAGAGACCCAGTACTTC. It codes for CSVLPNGQETQYF.

This clonotype was picked up a small number of times. This rearrangement joins TRBV20-1 to TRBJ1-2, with D possibly TRBD1 on 5 matching bases. This CDR3 has 11 amino acids. Germline CDR1 is DFQATT and CDR2 is SNEGSKA (reference sequence). CDR3 amino acids: CTARQTYGYTF. The DNA for the CDR3 is TGCACAGCGAGACAGACCTATGGCTACACCTTC.

The CDR3 reads CASSLRTGTETQYF. DNA for the CDR3: TGTGCCAGCAGCTTAAGGACAGGGACAGAGACCCAGTACTTC. The chain combines TRBV7-2 with TRBJ2-5; 8 nucleotides agree with TRBD1. V was clipped by 2 bases and J by 4 bases; unmatched bases: 3. Germline CDR1 SGHTA, CDR2 FQGNSA. The CDR3 runs to 14 residues.

In this sample, this clonotype turned up a few times. The gene calls are TRBV6-5 and TRBJ2-7; TRBD1 matches 9 bases. There are 13 residues in the CDR3. The V segment lost 8 bases and the J segment 5 bases; nucleotides outside the gene matches: 7. Germline assignment: CDR1 MNHEY and CDR2 SVGAGI. The CDR3 coding sequence is TGTGCCAGCCCACCGGGGACAGGGCACGAGCAGTACTTC. This codes for CASPPGTGHEQYF.

The chain carries TRBV18 and TRBJ2-1; TRBD1 matches at 10 bases. CDR1 is KGHSH and CDR2 is LQKENI in the germline V gene. The V segment lost 1 base and the J segment 4 bases; nucleotides outside the gene matches: 4. The CDR3 consists of 16 residues. The CDR3 is CASSPRGQGWYNEQFF. CDR3 nucleotides: TGTGCCAGCTCACCACGGGGACAGGGGTGGTACAATGAGCAGTTCTTC.

The chain couples TRBV6-6 to TRBJ1-3; D gene uncertain. V lost 2 bases to trimming and J lost 0 bases, with 8 bases between them. The CDR3 consists of 15 residues. Germline V gene data show CDR1 as MNHNY and CDR2 as SVGAGI (reference sequence). The CDR3 DNA reads TGTGCCAGCAGTTACGAGCTTATCTCTGGAAACACCATATATTTT. Protein sequence: CASSYELISGNTIYF.

The V gene is TRBV3-1, the J gene TRBJ2-7; D is perhaps TRBD1 or TRBD2 (5 bases each). The germline CDR1 and CDR2 sequences are LGHDT and YNNKEL (reference sequence). This CDR3 has 17 amino acids. V lost 3 bases to trimming and J lost 5 bases, with 23 bases between them. CDR3 in amino acids: CASSHTVPGTLFHEQYF. In nucleotides, the CDR3 is TGTGCCAGCAGCCATACCGTCCCCGGGACCCTTTTCCACGAGCAGTACTTC.

The chain combines TRBV5-5 with TRBJ2-1, with TRBD2 matching over 9 bases. The V segment lost 4 bases and the J segment 9 bases; nucleotides outside the gene matches: 11. The length of the CDR3 is 15 residues. CDR1 SGHKS and CDR2 YYEKEE come from the germline V gene (reference sequence). For the CDR3, the DNA is TGTGCCAGCAGCCCAATAGCGGGGGAGGTCCTTGAGCAGTTCTTC. Its protein product is CASSPIAGEVLEQFF.

Only a few counts were recorded for this clonotype. J is TRBJ2-7 and V is TRBV6-5; no firm D call. V gave up 4 bases and J gave up 5 bases, with 9 bases separating them. The CDR3 contains 12 residues. CDR1 MNHEY and CDR2 SVGAGI come from the germline V gene. The CDR3 nucleotides read TGTGCCAGCAGTTCACAATCGGACGAGCAGTACTTC. Protein: CASSSQSDEQYF.

Concerning this clonotype: A much more abundant neighbour one base away suggests this may be a read error. V and J are TRBV12-3 or TRBV12-4 and TRBJ2-5, with 8 bases fitting TRBD1. The CDR3 spans 13 residues. V lost 4 bases, J lost 4 bases, and 2 bases stayed unmatched. The chain's CDR3 is CASSSGGPETQYF. In DNA, the CDR3 is TGTGCCAGCAGTTCAGGGGGCCCAGAGACCCAGTACTTC.

The rearrangement joins TRBV2 to TRBJ2-3; TRBD2 agrees at 11 bases. CDR1 is SNHLY, CDR2 FYNNEI, per germline. After removal of 2 bases from V and 9 bases from J, the junction contained 7 bases not matched to a gene. This CDR3 is built from 15 residues. The chain's CDR3 is CASSEFSGGAPTQYF. The CDR3 DNA sequence: TGTGCCAGCAGTGAATTTAGCGGGGGGGCTCCAACGCAGTATTTT.

The chain has TRBV7-3 and TRBJ1-1; D not resolved. V lost 5 bases and J lost 4, with 17 bases in between. Germline V CDR1 and CDR2: SGHTA, FQGTGA. The CDR3 contains 15 residues. The CDR3 DNA reads as TGTGCCAGCAGCCCAGCAGGACTGTTGGGCACTGAAGCTTTCTTT. This sequence encodes CASSPAGLLGTEAFF. Supplemented by reference TRBV7-3 and TRBJ1-1, the full variable domain reads GAGVSQTPSNKVTEKGKYVELRCDPISGHTALYWYRQSLGQGPEFLIYFQGTGAADDSGLPNDRFFAVRPEGSVSTLKIQRTERGDSAVYLCASSPAGLLGTEAFFGQGTRLTVV.

This clonotype was observed a handful of times. CDR3 loop: CASSLSPGQGTEQYF. As DNA, the CDR3 is TGTGCCAGCAGTTTATCCCCGGGACAGGGTACCGAGCAGTACTTC. The chain carries TRBV27 and TRBJ2-7; 9 bases agree with TRBD1. The CDR3 is made up of 15 amino acids. From germline, CDR1 is MNHEY and CDR2 SMNVEV (reference sequence). The junction had 6 bases not matched to a gene; V was cut back by 0 bases and J by 6 bases.

This chain joins TRBV7-9 and TRBJ1-1; 9 nucleotides match TRBD1. Trimming at V came to 1 base and at J to 1 base, leaving 10 bases not matched to a gene. From germline, CDR1 is SEHNR and CDR2 FQNEAQ (reference sequence). This CDR3 region has 18 residues. The CDR3: CASSLEGDHRGRNTEAFF. The CDR3 DNA is TGTGCCAGCAGCTTAGAGGGAGACCACAGGGGGCGGAACACTGAAGCTTTCTTT.

This chain joins TRBV7-2 and TRBJ2-7; D not resolved. The CDR3 runs to 13 residues. Trimming stripped 5 bases from V and 1 base from J, with 9 bases between. Germline V gives CDR1 SGHTA, CDR2 FQGNSA. DNA for the CDR3: TGTGCCAGCAGCCGATCCCCATCCTACGAGCAGTACTTC. Translation: CASSRSPSYEQYF.

This clonotype was detected a few times. The chain has TRBV7-8 and TRBJ2-2, with TRBD1 matching 7 bases. The V and J ends lost 6 bases and 7 bases, in that order; junction bases with no gene match: 11. The germline CDR1 and CDR2 sequences are SGHVS and FQNEAQ. The CDR3 runs 15 residues. The CDR3 loop reads CASSSNRGLGGELFF. For the CDR3, the DNA is TGTGCCAGCAGTTCCAACAGGGGCCTGGGCGGGGAGCTGTTTTTT.

This clonotype turned up a few times. The V call is TRBV7-6, the J call TRBJ2-1, with 11 bases that match TRBD1. The CDR3 has 15 residues. Germline lookup yields CDR1 SGHVS and CDR2 FNYEAQ. The V and J ends lost 6 bases and 7 bases, in that order; junction bases with no gene match: 8. DNA of the CDR3: TGTGCCAGCAGACCCGGGACAGGGGGAGGGAATGAGCAGTTCTTC. Translated: CASRPGTGGGNEQFF.

The J gene is TRBJ2-1, the V gene TRBV6-1, with D possibly TRBD1 on 6 matching bases. Germline CDR1 is MNHNS and CDR2 is SASEGT. Trimming left V 2 bases short and J 6 bases short, with 11 bases between. The CDR3 sequence is 14 residues long. Here the CDR3 reads CASSERSGANEQFF. For the CDR3, the DNA is TGTGCCAGCAGTGAAAGGTCAGGGGCCAATGAGCAGTTCTTC.

The rearrangement links TRBV7-2 to TRBJ1-3; 7 positions match TRBD1. CDR1 is SGHTA and CDR2 is FQGNSA in the germline V gene. V shed 0 bases and J 2 bases; nucleotides not matched to a gene: 4. The CDR3 is 16 amino acids. The CDR3 sequence is CASSLAGGAAGNTIYF. Written as DNA, the CDR3 is TGTGCCAGCAGCTTAGCAGGGGGCGCCGCTGGAAACACCATATATTTT.